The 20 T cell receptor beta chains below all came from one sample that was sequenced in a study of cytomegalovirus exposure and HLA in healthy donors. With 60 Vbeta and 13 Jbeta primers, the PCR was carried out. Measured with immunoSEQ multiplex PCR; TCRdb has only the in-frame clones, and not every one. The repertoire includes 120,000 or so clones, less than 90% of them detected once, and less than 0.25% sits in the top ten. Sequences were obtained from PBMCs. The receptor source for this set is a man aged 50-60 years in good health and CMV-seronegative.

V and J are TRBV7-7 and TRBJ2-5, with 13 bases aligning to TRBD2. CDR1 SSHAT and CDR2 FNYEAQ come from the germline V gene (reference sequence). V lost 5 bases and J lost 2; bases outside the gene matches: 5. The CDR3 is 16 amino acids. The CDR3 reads CASSKGTSGNQETQYF. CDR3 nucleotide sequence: TGTGCCAGCAGCAAAGGGACTAGCGGGAATCAAGAGACCCAGTACTTC.

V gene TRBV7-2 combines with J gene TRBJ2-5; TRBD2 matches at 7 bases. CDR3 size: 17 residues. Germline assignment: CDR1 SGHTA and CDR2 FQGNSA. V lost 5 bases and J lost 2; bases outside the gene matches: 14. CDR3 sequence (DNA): TGTGCCAGCAGCCCCCCTGGTGGGACTATGGGACAAGAGACCCAGTACTTC. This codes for CASSPPGGTMGQETQYF. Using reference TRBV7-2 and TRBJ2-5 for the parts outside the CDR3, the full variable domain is GAGVSQSPSNKVTEKGKDVELRCDPISGHTALYWYRQSLGQGLEFLIYFQGNSAPDKSGLPSDRFSAERTGGSVSTLTIQRTQQEDSAVYLCASSPPGGTMGQETQYFGPGTRLLVL.

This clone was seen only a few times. This chain's CDR3 is CASRRLTDEQYF. The CDR3 bases are TGTGCCAGCAGACGCCTGACTGACGAGCAGTACTTC. V usage is TRBV6-6 and J usage is TRBJ2-7; D ambiguous. Trimming took 6 bases from V and 5 from J, leaving 11 bases between them. The CDR3 extends over 12 amino acids. Germline V gives CDR1 MNHNY, CDR2 SVGAGI (reference sequence).

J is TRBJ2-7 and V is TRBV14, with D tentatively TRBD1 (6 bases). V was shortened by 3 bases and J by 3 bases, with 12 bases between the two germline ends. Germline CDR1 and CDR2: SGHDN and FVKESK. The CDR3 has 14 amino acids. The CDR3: CASSQANRVYEQYF. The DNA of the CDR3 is TGTGCCAGCAGCCAGGCAAACAGGGTCTACGAGCAGTACTTC. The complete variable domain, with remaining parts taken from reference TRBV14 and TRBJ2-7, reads EAGVTQFPSHSVIEKGQTVTLRCDPISGHDNLYWYRRVMGKEIKFLLHFVKESKQDESGMPNNRFLAERTGGTYSTLKVQPAELEDSGVYFCASSQANRVYEQYFGPGTRLTVT.

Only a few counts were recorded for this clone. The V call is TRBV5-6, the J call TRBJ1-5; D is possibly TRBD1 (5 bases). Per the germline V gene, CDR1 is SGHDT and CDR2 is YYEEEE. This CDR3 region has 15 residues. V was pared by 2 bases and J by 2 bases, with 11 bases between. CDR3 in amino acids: CASSLQLGGNQPQHF. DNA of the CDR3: TGTGCCAGCAGCTTACAGTTAGGGGGCAATCAGCCCCAGCATTTT.

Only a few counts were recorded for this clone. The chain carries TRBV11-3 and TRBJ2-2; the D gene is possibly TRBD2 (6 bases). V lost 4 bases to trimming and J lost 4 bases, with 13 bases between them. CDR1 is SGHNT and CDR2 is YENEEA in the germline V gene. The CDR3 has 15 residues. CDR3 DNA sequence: TGTGCCAGCAGCTCCCAGGGCGGGATCACCGGGGAGCTGTTTTTT. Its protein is CASSSQGGITGELFF.

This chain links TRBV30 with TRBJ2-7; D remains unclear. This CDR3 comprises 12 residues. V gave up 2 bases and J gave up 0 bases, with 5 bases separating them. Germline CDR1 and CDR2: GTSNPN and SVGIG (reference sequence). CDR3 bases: TGTGCCTGGAGTATAGACTCCTACGAGCAGTACTTC. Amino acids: CAWSIDSYEQYF.

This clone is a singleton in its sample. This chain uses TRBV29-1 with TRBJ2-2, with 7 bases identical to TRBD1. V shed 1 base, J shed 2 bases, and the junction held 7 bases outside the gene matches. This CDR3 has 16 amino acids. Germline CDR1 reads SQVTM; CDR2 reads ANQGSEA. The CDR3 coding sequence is TGCAGCGTTGAAGGTCTTACAGGGGTTAACACCGGGGAGCTGTTTTTT. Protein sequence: CSVEGLTGVNTGELFF.

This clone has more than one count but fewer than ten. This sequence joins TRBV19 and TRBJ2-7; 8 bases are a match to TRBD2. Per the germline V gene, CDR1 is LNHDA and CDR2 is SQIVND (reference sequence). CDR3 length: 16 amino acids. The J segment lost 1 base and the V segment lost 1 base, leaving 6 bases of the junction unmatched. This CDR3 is CASSIVAVAGSYEQYF. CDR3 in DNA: TGTGCCAGTAGTATAGTGGCGGTAGCGGGATCCTACGAGCAGTACTTC.

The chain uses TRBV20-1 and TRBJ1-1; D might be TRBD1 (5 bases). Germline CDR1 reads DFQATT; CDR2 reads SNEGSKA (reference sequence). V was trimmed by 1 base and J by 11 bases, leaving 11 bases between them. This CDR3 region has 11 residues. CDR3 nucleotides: TGCAGTGCTAGAGGGGCAGGGCCGGCTTTCTTT. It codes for CSARGAGPAFF.

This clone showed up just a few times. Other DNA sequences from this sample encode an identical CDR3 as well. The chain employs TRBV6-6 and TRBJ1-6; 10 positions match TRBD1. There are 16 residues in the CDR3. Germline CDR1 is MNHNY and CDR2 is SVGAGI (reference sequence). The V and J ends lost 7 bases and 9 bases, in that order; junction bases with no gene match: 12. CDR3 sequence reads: CASTLMGTGAISPLHF. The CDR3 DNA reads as TGTGCCAGCACCCTGATGGGGACAGGGGCGATTTCACCCCTCCACTTT.

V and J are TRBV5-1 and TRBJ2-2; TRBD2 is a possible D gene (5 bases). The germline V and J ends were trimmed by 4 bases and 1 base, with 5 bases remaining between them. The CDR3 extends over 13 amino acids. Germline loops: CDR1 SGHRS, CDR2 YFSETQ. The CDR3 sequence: CASSGGNTGELFF. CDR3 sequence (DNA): TGCGCCAGCAGCGGAGGGAACACCGGGGAGCTGTTTTTT.

The CDR3 spells CASSLQGSAGNTIYF. The CDR3 region has the DNA TGTGCCAGTAGTCTACAGGGATCGGCTGGAAACACCATATATTTT. The rearrangement joins TRBV19 to TRBJ1-3, with a possible D match to TRBD1 (6 bases). In germline, CDR1 is LNHDA, CDR2 SQIVND (reference sequence). The CDR3 covers 15 residues. V was clipped by 5 bases and J by 2 bases, with 13 bases between them.

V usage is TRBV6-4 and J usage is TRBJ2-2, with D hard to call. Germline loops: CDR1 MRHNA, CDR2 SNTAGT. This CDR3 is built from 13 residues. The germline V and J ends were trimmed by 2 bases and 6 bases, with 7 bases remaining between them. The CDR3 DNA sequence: TGTGCCAGCAGTGACCGGGTCGCCGGGGAGCTGTTTTTT. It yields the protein CASSDRVAGELFF.

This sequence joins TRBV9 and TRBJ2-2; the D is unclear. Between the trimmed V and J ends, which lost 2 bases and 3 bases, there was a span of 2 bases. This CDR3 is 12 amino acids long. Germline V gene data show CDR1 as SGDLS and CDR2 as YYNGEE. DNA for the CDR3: TGTGCCAGCAGCGTCTACACCGGGGAGCTGTTTTTT. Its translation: CASSVYTGELFF.

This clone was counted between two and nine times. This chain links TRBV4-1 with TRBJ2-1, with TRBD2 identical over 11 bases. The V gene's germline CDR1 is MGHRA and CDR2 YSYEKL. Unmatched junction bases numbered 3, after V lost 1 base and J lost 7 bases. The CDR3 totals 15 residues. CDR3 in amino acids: CASSQGLAGLNEQFF. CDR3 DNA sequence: TGCGCCAGCAGCCAAGGACTAGCGGGATTGAATGAGCAGTTCTTC.

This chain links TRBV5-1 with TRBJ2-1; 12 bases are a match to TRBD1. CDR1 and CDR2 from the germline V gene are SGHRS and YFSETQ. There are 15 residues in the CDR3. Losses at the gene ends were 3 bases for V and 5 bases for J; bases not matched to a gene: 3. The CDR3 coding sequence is TGCGCCAGCAGCTCGGGACAGGGGGCCCACAATGAGCAGTTCTTC. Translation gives CASSSGQGAHNEQFF.

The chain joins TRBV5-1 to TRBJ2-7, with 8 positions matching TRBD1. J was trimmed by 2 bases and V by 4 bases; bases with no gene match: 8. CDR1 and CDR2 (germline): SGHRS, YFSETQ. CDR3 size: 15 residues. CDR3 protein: CASSLGQGTPYEQYF. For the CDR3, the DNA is TGCGCCAGCAGCCTTGGACAGGGTACCCCCTACGAGCAGTACTTC.

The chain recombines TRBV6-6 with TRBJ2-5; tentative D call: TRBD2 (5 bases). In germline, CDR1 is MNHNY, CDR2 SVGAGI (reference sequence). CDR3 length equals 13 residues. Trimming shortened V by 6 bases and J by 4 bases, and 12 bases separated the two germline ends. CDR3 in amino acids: CASSLEGGETQYF. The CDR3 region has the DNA TGTGCCAGCAGCCTCGAAGGAGGAGAGACCCAGTACTTC.

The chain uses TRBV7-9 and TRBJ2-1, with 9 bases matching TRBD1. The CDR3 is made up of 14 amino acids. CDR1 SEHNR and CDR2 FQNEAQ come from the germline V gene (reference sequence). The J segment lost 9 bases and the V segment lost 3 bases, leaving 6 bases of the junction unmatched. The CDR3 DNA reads TGTGCCAGCAGCTTCATACAGGGGGCTGGTGAGCAGTTCTTC. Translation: CASSFIQGAGEQFF. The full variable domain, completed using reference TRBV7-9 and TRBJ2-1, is DTGVSQNPRHKITKRGQNVTFRCDPISEHNRLYWYRQTLGQGPEFLTYFQNEAQLEKSRLLSDRFSAERPKGSFSTLEIQRTEQGDSAMYLCASSFIQGAGEQFFGPGTRLTVL.